This TCR beta chain was identified during a study of T cells in localized non-small cell lung cancer. Findings and limits, study-wide: Adjacent uninvolved lung tissue had the highest T cell clonality, exceeding tumor. Because sequencing included only one region (of the tumor), heterogeneity remains possible. Researchers found a median approximately 55 of the top 100 tumor clones in adjacent lung.

Using immunoSEQ multiplex PCR, the repertoire was profiled, and TCRdb retains in-frame clones only, with some absent. The sample has tens of thousands of clones, around four fifths seen once. This clone appeared a few times. Its antigen remains unidentified. Germline V lookup: CDR1 SEHNR, CDR2 FQNEAQ (reference sequence). CDR3 length equals 15 residues. With V trimmed by 2 bases and J by 6 bases, 9 bases remained unmatched. The sequence was obtained from a male donor older than 55 with stage II squamous cell lung carcinoma. The chain uses TRBV7-9 and TRBJ1-2; 7 bases are shared with TRBD1. The starting material was peripheral blood, obtained before any cancer treatment. The DNA of the CDR3 is TGTGCCAGCAGCTTAATGGCTCTTACAGGGGATGGCTACACCTTC. Its protein product is CASSLMALTGDGYTF. The full variable domain, with the rest looked up from reference TRBV7-9 and TRBJ1-2, is DTGVSQNPRHKITKRGQNVTFRCDPISEHNRLYWYRQTLGQGPEFLTYFQNEAQLEKSRLLSDRFSAERPKGSFSTLEIQRTEQGDSAMYLCASSLMALTGDGYTFGSGTRLTVV.